What follows are 32 T cell receptor beta chains derived from one specimen sequenced in a study of cytomegalovirus exposure and HLA in healthy donors. Primers for the PCR totalled 60 Vbeta and 13 Jbeta. The repertoire was sequenced with immunoSEQ multiplex PCR; TCRdb's copy has only in-frame clones and lacks some. The sample includes 95,000 to 150,000 clones, over 60% of them seen just once. Specimen: PBMCs. The receptors shown here come from a woman in her thirties in good health and CMV-seropositive.

The chain uses TRBV4-2 and TRBJ1-2; 8 bases fit TRBD1. From germline, CDR1 is LGHNA and CDR2 YNFKEQ. Trimming at V came to 2 bases and at J to 3 bases, leaving 5 bases not matched to a gene. CDR3 length equals 15 residues. CDR3 sequence reads: CASSQSDREDYGYTF. The DNA of the CDR3 is TGTGCCAGCAGCCAATCGGACAGGGAGGACTATGGCTACACCTTC.

The count of this clone is one. The chain uses TRBV28 and TRBJ2-5; the D gene is possibly TRBD1 (6 bases). The CDR3 is 16 residues long. CDR1 and CDR2 from the germline V gene are MDHEN and SYDVKM. The V end was cut by 2 bases, the J end by 4 bases, with 17 bases between. The CDR3: CASSLGARDTLETQYF. The DNA of the CDR3 is TGTGCCAGCAGTTTAGGGGCTCGGGACACTCTAGAGACCCAGTACTTC.

The genes are TRBV2 and TRBJ1-2; 9 bases agree with TRBD1. Germline assignment: CDR1 SNHLY and CDR2 FYNNEI. The CDR3 has 15 amino acids. V was clipped by 2 bases and J by 4 bases; unmatched bases: 5. The CDR3 spells CASSERDRASYGYTF. DNA of the CDR3: TGTGCCAGCAGTGAAAGGGACAGGGCTAGCTATGGCTACACCTTC.

This clone was recorded only once. The V gene is TRBV6-6, the J gene TRBJ1-2; 12 nucleotides match TRBD1. This CDR3 is 15 amino acids long. Germline-derived CDR1 and CDR2 are MNHNY and SVGAGI (reference sequence). V shed 9 bases and J 1 base; nucleotides not matched to a gene: 6. The CDR3 DNA is TGTGCCAGTCGGGACAGGGGGCACCTTAACTATGGCTACACCTTC. It yields the protein CASRDRGHLNYGYTF.

This clone has just a few counts. This rearrangement joins TRBV6-1 to TRBJ2-2; 8 nucleotides line up with TRBD1. With 8 bases clipped from V and 5 bases from J, the junction kept 7 bases outside the gene matches. The CDR3 sequence is 14 residues long. Germline CDR1 is MNHNS and CDR2 is SASEGT. CDR3 coding DNA: TGTGCCAGCCAGGACAGGGTAGTGACCGGGGAGCTGTTTTTT. As protein: CASQDRVVTGELFF.

The chain recombines TRBV7-3 with TRBJ1-1; D call uncertain. V lost 1 base and J lost 5, with 11 bases in between. Germline values: CDR1 SGHTA, CDR2 FQGTGA. This CDR3 comprises 14 residues. The chain's CDR3 is CASSLNPGHTEAFF. In DNA, the CDR3 is TGTGCCAGCAGCTTAAATCCAGGTCATACTGAAGCTTTCTTT.

The chain is built from TRBV27 and TRBJ2-7; 10 positions match TRBD1. This CDR3 spans 15 amino acids. Germline V gene data show CDR1 as MNHEY and CDR2 as SMNVEV (reference sequence). Losses at the gene ends were 8 bases for V and 3 bases for J; bases not matched to a gene: 10. The CDR3 DNA is TGTGCCAGCGGCTTTCTCAGGACAGGGGGCTACGAGCAGTACTTC. This encodes CASGFLRTGGYEQYF.

The gene calls are TRBV5-1 and TRBJ2-7, with TRBD1 as a possible D gene (6 bases). Trimming pared 0 bases from V and 0 bases from J, leaving 10 bases between. CDR1 SGHRS and CDR2 YFSETQ come from the germline V gene. The CDR3 contains 15 residues. The CDR3 nucleotides read TGCGCCAGCAGCTTGGCTTCGACAGGCTCCTACGAGCAGTACTTC. It codes for CASSLASTGSYEQYF. Full variable domain (outside the CDR3, taken from reference TRBV5-1 and TRBJ2-7): KAGVTQTPRYLIKTRGQQVTLSCSPISGHRSVSWYQQTPGQGLQFLFEYFSETQRNKGNFPGRFSGRQFSNSRSEMNVSTLELGDSALYLCASSLASTGSYEQYFGPGTRLTVT.

The chain links TRBV14 to TRBJ2-3; 10 bases align to TRBD2. Trimming took 4 bases from V and 5 from J; bases not matched to a gene: 15. The CDR3 runs 18 residues. Germline CDR1 and CDR2: SGHDN and FVKESK. CDR3 residues: CASSLRITSGARKDTQYF. The CDR3 DNA is TGTGCCAGCAGCCTAAGGATTACTAGCGGGGCAAGGAAAGATACGCAGTATTTT.

This chain links TRBV6-1 with TRBJ2-5; 10 nucleotides align to TRBD1. V lost 7 bases to trimming and J lost 5 bases; unmatched junction nucleotides: 4. The CDR3 has 13 residues. The germline gives CDR1 MNHNS, CDR2 SASEGT. The CDR3 here is CASTRQGAETQYF. The CDR3, as DNA: TGTGCCAGCACCCGACAGGGGGCGGAGACCCAGTACTTC.

The chain carries TRBV7-9 and TRBJ1-6; D remains ambiguous. V gave up 1 base and J gave up 9 bases, with 10 bases separating them. CDR3 length: 14 residues. Germline-derived CDR1 and CDR2 are SEHNR and FQNEAQ (reference sequence). The CDR3 DNA follows: TGTGCCAGCAGCTTAGAGGACTGGACTTCACCCCTCCACTTT. Its translation is CASSLEDWTSPLHF.

The gene calls are TRBV7-9 and TRBJ1-2, with a tentative D call TRBD1 (5 bases). Deletions cut 5 bases from V and 7 bases from J, with 14 bases between. The length of the CDR3 is 13 residues. Germline V gives CDR1 SEHNR, CDR2 FQNEAQ (reference sequence). The CDR3 DNA reads TGTGCCAGCAGCACCCCCCAGGGACTTGGCTACACCTTC. Translated: CASSTPQGLGYTF.

This chain connects TRBV2 to TRBJ2-5; D is possibly TRBD2 (7 bases). The V gene's germline CDR1 is SNHLY and CDR2 FYNNEI. The CDR3 length is 11 residues. The germline V and J ends were trimmed by 8 bases and 5 bases, with 9 bases remaining between them. This chain's CDR3 is CASGRGETQYF. In DNA, the CDR3 is TGTGCCAGCGGGAGGGGGGAGACCCAGTACTTC.

This chain joins TRBV2 and TRBJ2-7, with D possibly matching TRBD1 (5 bases). V shed 8 bases and J shed 5 bases, with 10 bases lying between them. The CDR3 totals 11 residues. Germline CDR1 is SNHLY and CDR2 is FYNNEI. The CDR3 DNA reads as TGTGCCAGCCCTCAAGGGGACGAGCAGTACTTC. Residues: CASPQGDEQYF.

The chain employs TRBV7-8 and TRBJ2-3; 11 nucleotides line up with TRBD2. The CDR3 loop spans 15 amino acids. The germline CDR1 and CDR2 sequences are SGHVS and FQNEAQ. The junction had 0 bases not matched to a gene; V was cut back by 0 bases and J by 4 bases. The DNA for the CDR3 is TGTGCCAGCAGCTTAGCTAGCGGGGGGGCAGATACGCAGTATTTT. This sequence encodes CASSLASGGADTQYF.

The CDR3 loop reads CASSLETGFNSPLHF. Here the CDR3 DNA reads TGTGCCAGCAGCTTAGAGACAGGGTTTAACTCACCCCTCCACTTT. This chain links TRBV7-6 with TRBJ1-6; 7 nucleotides match TRBD1. The CDR3 runs 15 residues. In germline, CDR1 is SGHVS, CDR2 FNYEAQ. Trimming cost V 1 base and J 10 bases; bases outside gene matches: 7.

This chain connects TRBV27 to TRBJ2-1, with a weak D call TRBD1 (6 bases). The length of the CDR3 is 14 residues. In germline, CDR1 is MNHEY, CDR2 SMNVEV (reference sequence). Trimming removed 6 bases at V and 4 bases at J, with 13 bases between. Here the CDR3 reads CASRSLQGYNEQFF. The CDR3 DNA follows: TGTGCCAGCAGATCCTTACAGGGATACAATGAGCAGTTCTTC.

With respect to this clone: Its ends do not fully match the called genes, so a read error is possible. The chain couples TRBV7-9 to TRBJ2-7; the D is unclear. CDR1 and CDR2 from the germline V gene are SEHNR and FQNEAQ (reference sequence). CDR3 length: 15 residues. The CDR3 loop reads CSSSYTSNPFDEQYF. In nucleotides, the CDR3 is TGTTCCAGCAGTTATACGTCTAATCCATTCGACGAGCAGTACTTC.

The chain couples TRBV19 to TRBJ2-2; TRBD1 agrees at 7 bases. The CDR3 runs 15 residues. Germline values: CDR1 LNHDA, CDR2 SQIVND (reference sequence). V was pared by 3 bases and J by 6 bases, with 7 bases of the junction left unmatched. The CDR3 bases are TGTGCCAGTAGTATCGGGGACAGCAACCCCGGGGAGCTGTTTTTT. Amino acids: CASSIGDSNPGELFF.

The J gene is TRBJ2-3, the V gene TRBV5-1, with a tentative D call TRBD2 (6 bases). Germline assignment: CDR1 SGHRS and CDR2 YFSETQ. Trimming removed 3 bases at V and 1 base at J, with 15 bases between. The CDR3 covers 16 residues. CDR3 residues: CASSSRGSGGTDTQYF. CDR3 nucleotide sequence: TGCGCCAGCAGCTCCCGGGGGAGCGGAGGCACAGATACGCAGTATTTT.

Note on this clone: A junction boundary mismatches the germline segment, possibly from a read error. The V call is TRBV27, the J call TRBJ1-3; tentative D call: TRBD1 (6 bases). CDR3 length: 16 residues. Germline-derived CDR1 and CDR2 are MNHEY and SMNVEV (reference sequence). CDR3 loop: CASSSLGQTGENTMYF. The CDR3 DNA follows: TGTGCCAGCAGTTCCCTCGGACAGACCGGAGAAAACACCATGTATTTT.

The V call is TRBV28, the J call TRBJ1-5, with D possibly matching TRBD1 (6 bases). The CDR3 has 15 residues. The germline V and J ends were trimmed by 1 base and 5 bases, with 12 bases remaining between them. Germline CDR1 MDHEN, CDR2 SYDVKM. The CDR3 DNA is TGTGCCAGCAGTTTATTTTTAGGGGGATATCAGCCCCAGCATTTT. Translation gives CASSLFLGGYQPQHF.

The chain is built from TRBV9 and TRBJ1-1, with 7 bases matching TRBD1. Germline trimming cut 4 bases from V and 4 bases from J; bases unmatched to any gene: 4. The CDR3 totals 13 residues. Germline V gene data show CDR1 as SGDLS and CDR2 as YYNGEE. CDR3 sequence reads: CASSLDRATEAFF. CDR3 coding DNA: TGTGCCAGCAGCCTTGACAGGGCCACTGAAGCTTTCTTT.

The chain joins TRBV10-1 to TRBJ2-1; D unresolved. Deletions cut 3 bases from V and 1 base from J, with 4 bases between. The V gene's germline CDR1 is WNHNN and CDR2 SYGVQD (reference sequence). The CDR3 length is 13 residues. CDR3 sequence reads: CASSDHSYNEQFF. CDR3 coding DNA: TGCGCCAGCAGTGACCATTCCTACAATGAGCAGTTCTTC.

The gene calls are TRBV6-5 and TRBJ2-5; D remains unclear. V was cut by 3 bases and J by 0 bases, with 8 bases left in between. The CDR3 length is 14 residues. CDR1 and CDR2 (germline): MNHEY, SVGAGI. CDR3 in amino acids: CASSYMADQETQYF. The CDR3 region has the DNA TGTGCCAGCAGTTATATGGCAGACCAAGAGACCCAGTACTTC.

The chain employs TRBV27 and TRBJ2-7; D unclear. The CDR3 contains 10 residues. The germline V gene has CDR1 MNHEY and CDR2 SMNVEV (reference sequence). V was pared by 9 bases and J by 6 bases, with 9 bases between. The DNA for the CDR3 is TGTGCCAGTGTTCGTTCCGAGCAGTACTTC. It specifies CASVRSEQYF.

This chain connects TRBV11-2 to TRBJ2-7; 8 nucleotides line up with TRBD1. CDR3 size: 15 residues. Germline V gene lookup returns CDR1 SGHAT and CDR2 FQNNGV. After removal of 1 base from V and 4 bases from J, the junction contained 6 bases not matched to a gene. CDR3 protein: CASSLGTGFEYEQYF. The CDR3 region has the DNA TGTGCCAGCAGCTTAGGGACAGGGTTCGAGTACGAGCAGTACTTC.

This rearrangement joins TRBV2 to TRBJ1-5; D not certain. Per germline, CDR1 SNHLY and CDR2 FYNNEI. This CDR3 is 14 amino acids long. Trimming cost V 2 bases and J 7 bases, with 12 bases left between them. CDR3 sequence: CASSEWERSQPQHF. In DNA form, the CDR3 reads TGTGCCAGCAGTGAATGGGAGAGGTCCCAGCCCCAGCATTTT.

The chain combines TRBV7-3 with TRBJ2-3; D is ambiguous. The CDR3 has 13 amino acids. V dropped 2 bases and J dropped 0 bases, with 3 bases sitting between them. Germline V lookup: CDR1 SGHTA, CDR2 FQGTGA. The CDR3 is CASSLPSTDTQYF. CDR3 nucleotide sequence: TGTGCCAGCAGCTTACCTAGCACAGATACGCAGTATTTT.

This chain uses TRBV25-1 with TRBJ1-2; tentative D call: TRBD1 (6 bases). The CDR3 is 13 amino acids. The germline gives CDR1 MGHDK, CDR2 SYGVNS. The CDR3 DNA follows: TGTGCGGCGGCCCGGGGGGCCAACTATGGCTACACCTTC. Translating gives CAAARGANYGYTF.

This chain connects TRBV5-5 to TRBJ2-6, with D uncertain. Trimming removed 4 bases from V and 0 bases from J, with 17 bases in between. Per germline, CDR1 SGHKS and CDR2 YYEKEE (reference sequence). This CDR3 region has 18 residues. The DNA for the CDR3 is TGTGCCAGCAGCCAGCTTGTGGGCCAGGTCTCTGGGGCCAACGTCCTGACTTTC. Residues: CASSQLVGQVSGANVLTF. The entire variable domain, with the rest obtained from reference TRBV5-5 and TRBJ2-6, is as follows: DAGVTQSPTHLIKTRGQQVTLRCSPISGHKSVSWYQQVLGQGPQFIFQYYEKEERGRGNFPDRFSARQFPNYSSELNVNALLLGDSALYLCASSQLVGQVSGANVLTFGAGSRLTVL.

This clone was found many times. This chain uses TRBV30 with TRBJ1-2; D might be TRBD1 (5 bases). Per germline, CDR1 GTSNPN and CDR2 SVGIG (reference sequence). The ends were cut back, 3 bases at V and 8 bases at J, with 19 bases in the middle. This CDR3 spans 14 amino acids. This chain's CDR3 is CAWSPHGTAGGYTF. Here the CDR3 DNA reads TGTGCCTGGAGCCCTCACGGGACGGCGGGAGGCTACACCTTC. Combining the CDR3 with reference TRBV30 and TRBJ1-2 gives the whole variable domain SQTIHQWPATLVQPVGSPLSLECTVEGTSNPNLYWYRQAAGRGLQLLFYSVGIGQISSEVPQNLSASRPQDRQFILSSKKLLLSDSGFYLCAWSPHGTAGGYTFGSGTRLTVV.